Following are 26 T cell receptor beta chains from one sample sequenced in a study of shared clonotypes between healthy human individuals (dated by TCRdb to 2020 to 2021). The protocol used for the library was the immunoSEQ multiplex PCR assay. The clones in this table, taken by TCRdb from immuneACCESS, are in-frame only. Not every clone is retained; where verified, under half of the shortfall comes from an unresolved V gene, and the cause of the rest is unknown. This sample gives a few million clones in total; around nine tenths of them show up just once. The ten largest clones take up roughly 0.15% of the sample. Sample: naive CD4+ T cells sorted from blood. The sample's cell subset or site label, decoded: CD45RA+ positively selected. The receptor set was obtained from a man in his late teens or twenties in good health.

This clone appeared a few times. J is TRBJ1-6 and V is TRBV19; D uncertain. The CDR3 is made up of 15 amino acids. Germline V gene data show CDR1 as LNHDA and CDR2 as SQIVND (reference sequence). V lost 6 bases and J lost 8, with 17 bases in between. The CDR3 region has the DNA TGTGCCAGTAGACATGGAATCGGGGTGGATTCACCCCTCCACTTT. Protein sequence: CASRHGIGVDSPLHF.

Details on this clone: Other DNA sequences from this sample encode an identical CDR3 as well. The V and J genes are TRBV19 and TRBJ2-1; 8 bases are a match to TRBD2. This CDR3 spans 14 amino acids. CDR1 is LNHDA and CDR2 is SQIVND in the germline V gene (reference sequence). V shed 5 bases, J shed 3 bases, and the junction held 3 bases outside the gene matches. CDR3 loop: CASSAGGVYNEQFF. CDR3 coding DNA: TGTGCCAGTAGTGCGGGAGGCGTCTACAATGAGCAGTTCTTC.

V gene TRBV5-1 combines with J gene TRBJ2-5; TRBD2 aligns across 13 bases. The V and J ends lost 3 bases and 2 bases, in that order; junction bases with no gene match: 4. Germline loops: CDR1 SGHRS, CDR2 YFSETQ. The CDR3 has 16 residues. In DNA form, the CDR3 reads TGCGCCAGCAGCTCCTGGACTAGCGGGAGACAAGAGACCCAGTACTTC. This translates into CASSSWTSGRQETQYF.

This chain uses TRBV4-3 with TRBJ2-1; tentatively, D is TRBD1 or TRBD2 (5 bases each). Germline V CDR1 and CDR2: LGHNA, YSLEER. The CDR3 is 15 amino acids. The V gene lost 3 bases and the J gene lost 4 bases, with 13 bases spanning the gap. CDR3 amino acids: CASSQGDSGYNEQFF. The CDR3 DNA reads as TGCGCCAGCAGCCAGGGAGACAGCGGATACAATGAGCAGTTCTTC.

The CDR3 loop reads CASSPPGSQTNEQFF. Written as DNA, the CDR3 is TGTGCCAGCAGCCCGCCGGGGAGCCAGACGAATGAGCAGTTCTTC. The chain couples TRBV5-4 to TRBJ2-1; D possibly corresponds to TRBD2 (5 bases). The V gene's germline CDR1 is SGHNT and CDR2 YYREEE (reference sequence). V gave up 4 bases and J gave up 7 bases, with 18 bases separating them. The CDR3 length is 15 residues. Combining the CDR3 with reference TRBV5-4 and TRBJ2-1 gives the whole variable domain ETGVTQSPTHLIKTRGQQVTLRCSSQSGHNTVSWYQQALGQGPQFIFQYYREEENGRGNFPPRFSGLQFPNYSSELNVNALELDDSALYLCASSPPGSQTNEQFFGPGTRLTVL.

On this clone: The sample carries other DNA sequences with the same CDR3. The chain is built from TRBV18 and TRBJ1-5; tentatively, D is TRBD1 (6 bases). The length of the CDR3 is 14 residues. V lost 6 bases and J lost 4, with 13 bases in between. Germline V gene lookup returns CDR1 KGHSH and CDR2 LQKENI. The DNA of the CDR3 is TGTGCCAGCTCTCCGGGACAACAGAATCAGCCCCAGCATTTT. Its protein product is CASSPGQQNQPQHF.

This clone was recorded only once. J is TRBJ1-6 and V is TRBV18; 8 bases match TRBD1. Germline V gene data show CDR1 as KGHSH and CDR2 as LQKENI. The CDR3 loop spans 16 amino acids. After removal of 5 bases from V and 7 bases from J, the junction contained 10 bases not matched to a gene. The CDR3 DNA reads as TGTGCCAGCTCATCTGGACAGGGAGGGGTAAATTCACCCCTCCACTTT. It codes for CASSSGQGGVNSPLHF.

The V and J genes are TRBV2 and TRBJ1-2; weak D call: TRBD1 (5 bases). Germline values: CDR1 SNHLY, CDR2 FYNNEI. The CDR3 length is 17 residues. Trimming cost V 2 bases and J 2 bases, with 18 bases left between them. CDR3 in amino acids: CASSERGGVRPNYGYTF. The DNA for the CDR3 is TGTGCCAGCAGTGAAAGGGGAGGGGTTCGCCCAAACTATGGCTACACCTTC.

This clone was detected only once. V gene TRBV6-5 combines with J gene TRBJ2-7; 9 bases are shared with TRBD2. The CDR3 has 15 residues. J was trimmed by 3 bases and V by 2 bases; bases with no gene match: 5. Germline V lookup: CDR1 MNHEY, CDR2 SVGAGI. The CDR3 bases are TGTGCCAGCAGTTACCGTCTAGCGGGGATCTACGAGCAGTACTTC. It translates to CASSYRLAGIYEQYF.

This clone appeared a single time. This sample includes further DNA sequences coding for the same CDR3. The chain's CDR3 is CASSYSTLAGGYEQYF. CDR3 DNA: TGTGCCAGCAGTTACTCGACCCTGGCGGGAGGATACGAGCAGTACTTC. The V gene is TRBV6-5, the J gene TRBJ2-7; 8 bases line up with TRBD2. V dropped 0 bases and J dropped 4; count of bases not matched to a gene: 8. The CDR3 is 16 amino acids. Germline V gene sequence: CDR1 MNHEY, CDR2 SVGAGI.

The CDR3 nucleotides read TGCGCCAGCAGCTTGCCTCGGAATCGGAGCTCCTACGAGCAGTACTTC. Its translation: CASSLPRNRSSYEQYF. The gene calls are TRBV5-1 and TRBJ2-7; D not resolved. The germline V gene encodes CDR1 SGHRS and CDR2 YFSETQ. The CDR3 is 16 residues long. Trimming took 1 base from V and 0 from J, leaving 14 bases between them.

The rearrangement uses TRBV19 and TRBJ1-2; D remains unclear. The V and J ends lost 5 bases and 2 bases respectively, with 12 bases between them. The CDR3 has 14 residues. CDR1 and CDR2 from the germline V gene are LNHDA and SQIVND (reference sequence). In DNA form, the CDR3 reads TGTGCCAGTAGTTCCCCGGGAGAGAACTATGGCTACACCTTC. This translates into CASSSPGENYGYTF. The full variable domain, in which reference TRBV19 and TRBJ1-2 provide the parts outside the CDR3, is DGGITQSPKYLFRKEGQNVTLSCEQNLNHDAMYWYRQDPGQGLRLIYYSQIVNDFQKGDIAEGYSVSREKKESFPLTVTSAQKNPTAFYLCASSSPGENYGYTFGSGTRLTVV.

The chain recombines TRBV7-2 with TRBJ2-7; tentatively, D is TRBD1 or TRBD2 (5 bases each). The CDR3 spans 17 residues. V was shortened by 0 bases and J by 3 bases, with 18 bases between the two germline ends. CDR1 and CDR2 from the germline V gene are SGHTA and FQGNSA. The chain's CDR3 is CASSLAFSTGPYYEQYF. CDR3 nucleotides: TGTGCCAGCAGCTTAGCTTTCTCGACGGGGCCATACTACGAGCAGTACTTC.

The chain joins TRBV10-2 to TRBJ1-5; D uncertain. Per the germline V gene, CDR1 is WSHSY and CDR2 is SAAADI. Trimming removed 2 bases from V and 0 bases from J, with 11 bases in between. CDR3 length equals 16 residues. CDR3 nucleotides: TGCGCCAGCAGTGAGGGCAAATATTCTAGCAATCAGCCCCAGCATTTT. Amino acid sequence: CASSEGKYSSNQPQHF.

The genes are TRBV12-5 and TRBJ2-5; no definite D call. Germline CDR1 and CDR2: LGHNT and FRNRAP. The V end lost 1 base, the J end lost 5 bases, and 17 bases lay between the germline ends. The CDR3 extends over 16 amino acids. This CDR3 is CASGLDRQIPPETQYF. The CDR3 region has the DNA TGTGCTAGTGGTTTGGACCGGCAAATTCCTCCGGAGACCCAGTACTTC. Based on the CDR3 plus reference TRBV12-5 and TRBJ2-5, the full variable domain is DARVTQTPRHKVTEMGQEVTMRCQPILGHNTVFWYRQTMMQGLELLAYFRNRAPLDDSGMPKDRFSAEMPDATLATLKIQPSEPRDSAVYFCASGLDRQIPPETQYFGPGTRLLVL.

The chain uses TRBV11-3 and TRBJ2-5, with 9 bases identical to TRBD2. J was trimmed by 5 bases and V by 1 base; bases with no gene match: 11. From germline, CDR1 is SGHNT and CDR2 YENEEA. The CDR3 sequence is 17 residues long. The CDR3 coding sequence is TGTGCCAGCAGCTTAGGGGGTTTAGCGGGAGATCGGGAGACCCAGTACTTC. Its protein is CASSLGGLAGDRETQYF.

J is TRBJ1-2 and V is TRBV6-5; D possibly corresponds to TRBD1 (5 bases). CDR3 length: 14 amino acids. Trimming stripped 0 bases from V and 4 bases from J, with 9 bases between. Germline CDR1 reads MNHEY; CDR2 reads SVGAGI. The CDR3 region is CASSYSQGPYGYTF. CDR3 bases: TGTGCCAGCAGTTACTCGCAGGGTCCCTATGGCTACACCTTC.

This clone was counted once. The chain has TRBV5-1 and TRBJ2-2; perhaps TRBD1 as D (6 bases). Germline V gene data show CDR1 as SGHRS and CDR2 as YFSETQ. The CDR3 spans 15 residues. V lost 4 bases and J lost 6, with 16 bases in between. The CDR3 loop is CASSGRDTRAGELFF. The CDR3 DNA is TGCGCCAGCAGCGGAAGGGACACCCGGGCCGGGGAGCTGTTTTTT.

DNA for the CDR3: TGTGCCAGCAGCCAAATCTCTAGCACAGATACGCAGTATTTT. Amino acid sequence: CASSQISSTDTQYF. The J gene is TRBJ2-3, the V gene TRBV5-4; D is unclear. From germline, CDR1 is SGHNT and CDR2 YYREEE (reference sequence). CDR3 length: 14 residues. V dropped 4 bases and J dropped 0 bases, with 9 bases sitting between them.

V usage is TRBV5-1 and J usage is TRBJ2-1; D is possibly TRBD1 (6 bases). Trimming cost V 0 bases and J 7 bases, with 11 bases left between them. The germline V gene encodes CDR1 SGHRS and CDR2 YFSETQ. CDR3 length equals 14 residues. DNA of the CDR3: TGCGCCAGCAGCTTGGGAGACAGGAGTAATGAGCAGTTCTTC. This gives the protein CASSLGDRSNEQFF.

V and J are TRBV7-9 and TRBJ1-1; 7 nucleotides match TRBD1. The J segment lost 4 bases and the V segment lost 5 bases, leaving 16 bases of the junction unmatched. Germline CDR1 is SEHNR and CDR2 is FQNEAQ (reference sequence). The CDR3 totals 17 residues. Here the CDR3 reads CASSLLIKQGLSTEAFF. DNA for the CDR3: TGTGCCAGCAGCCTCCTAATTAAACAGGGGTTGTCCACTGAAGCTTTCTTT.

The gene calls are TRBV7-2 and TRBJ1-6; 10 positions match TRBD1. The CDR3 length is 14 residues. Unmatched junction bases numbered 7, after V lost 4 bases and J lost 13 bases. Germline V CDR1 and CDR2: SGHTA, FQGNSA. Written as DNA, the CDR3 is TGTGCCAGCAGCTCCCAGGGACAGGGGTTCCCCCTCCACTTT. This sequence encodes CASSSQGQGFPLHF.

This chain connects TRBV2 to TRBJ2-3, with 7 bases matching TRBD2. The CDR3 contains 16 residues. CDR1 SNHLY and CDR2 FYNNEI come from the germline V gene. V shed 8 bases, J shed 0 bases, and the junction held 11 bases outside the gene matches. The CDR3 region is CASGRGSATSTDTQYF. CDR3 sequence (DNA): TGTGCCAGCGGGAGGGGTAGCGCCACTAGCACAGATACGCAGTATTTT. The full variable domain, completed using reference TRBV2 and TRBJ2-3, is EPEVTQTPSHQVTQMGQEVILRCVPISNHLYFYWYRQILGQKVEFLVSFYNNEISEKSEIFDDQFSVERPDGSNFTLKIRSTKLEDSAMYFCASGRGSATSTDTQYFGPGTRLTVL.

The V call is TRBV5-1, the J call TRBJ2-7; D perhaps matches TRBD1 (6 bases). This CDR3 has 14 amino acids. Germline V gives CDR1 SGHRS, CDR2 YFSETQ. V dropped 6 bases and J dropped 4 bases, with 17 bases sitting between them. The CDR3 reads CASNLDRGEYEQYF. CDR3 DNA sequence: TGCGCCAGCAACCTGGACAGAGGGGAATACGAGCAGTACTTC.

The V and J genes are TRBV6-5 and TRBJ1-1; D unclear. CDR3 length: 12 residues. Looked up from germline, CDR1 is MNHEY and CDR2 is SVGAGI. The ends were cut back, 6 bases at V and 1 base at J, with 6 bases in the middle. The CDR3 nucleotides read TGTGCCAGCAGGAGGGAGAACACTGAAGCTTTCTTT. Translation gives CASRRENTEAFF.

The V call is TRBV5-1, the J call TRBJ1-1; D gene ambiguous. Trimming took off 0 bases at V and 5 bases at J, with 11 bases between the two ends. This CDR3 spans 14 amino acids. Germline values: CDR1 SGHRS, CDR2 YFSETQ. CDR3 amino acids: CASSLENPLTEAFF. The CDR3 region has the DNA TGCGCCAGCAGCTTGGAGAACCCACTGACTGAAGCTTTCTTT. Filled out from reference TRBV5-1 and TRBJ1-1, the complete variable domain reads KAGVTQTPRYLIKTRGQQVTLSCSPISGHRSVSWYQQTPGQGLQFLFEYFSETQRNKGNFPGRFSGRQFSNSRSEMNVSTLELGDSALYLCASSLENPLTEAFFGQGTRLTVV.